This TCR beta chain was identified during a study of CD4 T cells in relation to SARS-CoV-2 and coronaviruses. Study as a whole: ViraFEST: roughly ten-day antigen culture of PBMCs, then TCR beta CDR3 sequencing.

The study's findings and limits: Crossreactive clones expanded significantly less to SARS-CoV-2 than monoreactive clones. Samples before the pandemic and after infection were not matched within any donor.

Clones were read by immunoSEQ multiplex PCR, and TCRdb kept only the in-frame ones, dropping some. The sample has more than 15,000 clones, 70% to 80% seen once. CD4+ T cells from unexposed donors were obtained before the COVID-19 pandemic (2011-2018). Isolation of CD4+ T cells took place after roughly nine days in culture. Fresh IL-2 medium replaced half the medium on days 3 and 7. This clone was seen a few times. Its specificity is not known. The sequenced material came from CD4+ T cells from PBMCs, cultured in vitro. The receptor's source is a human donor in good health.

CDR3 sequence: CASSLEGTEYNEQFF. For the CDR3, the DNA is TGTGCCAGCAGTTTAGAGGGGACAGAGTACAATGAGCAGTTCTTC. The chain joins TRBV27 to TRBJ2-1, with 7 bases aligning to TRBD1. Per the germline V gene, CDR1 is MNHEY and CDR2 is SMNVEV (reference sequence). This CDR3 region has 15 residues. J lost 4 bases, V lost 2 bases, and 5 bases had no gene match.